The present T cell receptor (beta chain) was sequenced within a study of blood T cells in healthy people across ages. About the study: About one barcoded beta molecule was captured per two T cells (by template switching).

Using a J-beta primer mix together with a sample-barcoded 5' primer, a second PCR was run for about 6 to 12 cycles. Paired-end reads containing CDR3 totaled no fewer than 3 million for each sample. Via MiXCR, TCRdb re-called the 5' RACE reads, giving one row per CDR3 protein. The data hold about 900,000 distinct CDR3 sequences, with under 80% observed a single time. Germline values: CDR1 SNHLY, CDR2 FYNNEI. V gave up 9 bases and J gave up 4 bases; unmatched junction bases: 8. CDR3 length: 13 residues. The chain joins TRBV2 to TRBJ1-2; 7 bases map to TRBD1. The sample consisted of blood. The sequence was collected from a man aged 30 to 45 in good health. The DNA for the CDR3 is TGTGCCAGTCCGACAGGGCAGGGCTATGGCTACACCTTC. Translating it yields CASPTGQGYGYTF.